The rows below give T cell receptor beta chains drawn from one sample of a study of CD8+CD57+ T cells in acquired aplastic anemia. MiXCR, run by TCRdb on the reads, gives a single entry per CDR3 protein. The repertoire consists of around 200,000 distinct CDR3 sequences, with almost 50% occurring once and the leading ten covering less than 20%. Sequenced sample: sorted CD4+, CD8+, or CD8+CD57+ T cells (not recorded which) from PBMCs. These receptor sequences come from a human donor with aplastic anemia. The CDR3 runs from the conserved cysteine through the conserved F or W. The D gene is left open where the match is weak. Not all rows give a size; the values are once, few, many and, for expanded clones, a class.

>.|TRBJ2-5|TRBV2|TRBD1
CASTDTGTVQETQYF
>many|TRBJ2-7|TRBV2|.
CASSADSYEQYF
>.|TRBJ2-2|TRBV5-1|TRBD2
CASSSGLAGDAGTRDGELFF
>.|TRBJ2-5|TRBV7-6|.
CASRLIPRGTETQYF
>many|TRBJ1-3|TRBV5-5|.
CASSATAPPGNTIYF
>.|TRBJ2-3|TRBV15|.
CATSRGTMGGGTDTQYF
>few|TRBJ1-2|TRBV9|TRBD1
CASSVAAQGAGGSYGYTF
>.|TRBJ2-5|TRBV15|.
CATSKLGVGRETQYF
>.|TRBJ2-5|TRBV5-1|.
CASSLDVNQETQYF
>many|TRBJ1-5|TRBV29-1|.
CSVSRGSNQPQHF
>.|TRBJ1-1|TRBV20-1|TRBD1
CSARGQKNTEAFF
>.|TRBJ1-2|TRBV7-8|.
CASSLMERHGYTF
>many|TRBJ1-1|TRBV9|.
CASSVLNGEAFF
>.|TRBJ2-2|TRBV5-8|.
CASSLGRGGRGELFF
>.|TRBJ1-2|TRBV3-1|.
CASSLQGRDPYGYTF
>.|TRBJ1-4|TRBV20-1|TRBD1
CSAVQGGANEKLFF
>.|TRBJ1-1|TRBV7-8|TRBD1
CASSSPGQGTTEAFF
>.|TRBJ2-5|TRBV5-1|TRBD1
CASSLYRGEETQYF
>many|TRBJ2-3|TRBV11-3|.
CASSLDEADTQYF
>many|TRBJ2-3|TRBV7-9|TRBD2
CASSFRLSGGTDTQYF
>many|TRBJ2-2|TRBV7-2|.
CASSPSDTSLTGELFF
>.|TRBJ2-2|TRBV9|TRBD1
CASSVRGLGWTGELFF
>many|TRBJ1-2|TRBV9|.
CASSGTDLANYGYTF
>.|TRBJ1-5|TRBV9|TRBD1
CASSVRGDRDQPQHF
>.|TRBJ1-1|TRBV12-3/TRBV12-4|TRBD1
CASSPDRDTEAFF
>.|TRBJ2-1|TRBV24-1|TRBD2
CATSDGTSGGHNEQFF
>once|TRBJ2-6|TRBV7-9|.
CASSLSSRRSGANVLTF
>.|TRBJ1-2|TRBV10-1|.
CASTRMVTMGCYTF
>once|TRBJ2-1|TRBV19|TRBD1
CASKGTGEANEQFF
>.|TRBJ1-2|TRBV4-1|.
CASSQDWAGYGYTF
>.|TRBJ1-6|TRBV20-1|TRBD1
CSASSRRQGSDSPLHF
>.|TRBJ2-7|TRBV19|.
CASSMTELSSYEQYF
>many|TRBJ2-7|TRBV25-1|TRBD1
CASSDPGQGTYEQYF
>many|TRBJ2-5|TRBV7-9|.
CASSLVETQYF
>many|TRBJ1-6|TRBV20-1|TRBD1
CSARDQTGGISPLHF
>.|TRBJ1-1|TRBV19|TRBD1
CASSDAGGTTEAFF
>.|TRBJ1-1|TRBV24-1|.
CATGSGRDTEAFF
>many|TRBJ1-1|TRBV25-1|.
CASSDTEQSAEAFF
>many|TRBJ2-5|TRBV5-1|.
CASSLSRGGETQYF
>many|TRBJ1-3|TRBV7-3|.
CASSLGPGNTIYF
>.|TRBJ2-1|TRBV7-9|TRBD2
CAWSPPGLAGGYNEQFF
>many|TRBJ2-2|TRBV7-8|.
CASSFRGLYTGELFF
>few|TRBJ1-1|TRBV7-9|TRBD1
CASSSAGQGAGAFF